This T cell receptor (beta chain) was found in a study of cytomegalovirus exposure and HLA in healthy donors. Study context: An earlier analysis found fewer than 140 million unique TCR beta sequences from about 190 million T cells.

The PCR employed 60 Vbeta primers together with 13 Jbeta primers. Clones were sequenced by immunoSEQ multiplex PCR, and TCRdb holds only the in-frame ones, with some missing. The table has 150,000 to 200,000 clones, 82% seen once; the top ten hold approximately 1.5%. General study points: A later analysis linked a missense variant in DCLRE1C to the trimming of TCR beta V and J genes. It was shown in a later analysis that HLA-associated TCR beta chains were more clonally expanded than other, equally common chains.

This clone was counted once. Its antigen is undetermined. The germline gene is not matched at one end of the junction; a read error may be the cause. The same CDR3 is also encoded by other DNA sequences in this sample. The specimen sequenced was PBMCs. This clonotype was obtained from a male donor in good health and CMV-seronegative.

The CDR3 DNA is TGCGCCAGCAGCGTATCAGTGGGAGGCGCGGATACGCAGTATTTT. Translating it yields CASSVSVGGADTQYF. The J gene is TRBJ2-3, the V gene TRBV9, with a weak D call TRBD2 (6 bases). CDR3 length: 15 residues. Germline CDR1 is SGDLS and CDR2 is YYNGEE.